A selection of T cell receptor beta chains follows, all from one sample in a study of T-cell reconstitution after alpha-beta-depleted transplantation in children. Via MiXCR, TCRdb re-called the PCR reads, giving one row per CDR3 protein. This table has around 340,000 distinct CDR3 sequences, 10% to 15% appearing once. Sequences were derived from PBMCs, sampled from the stem cell graft. These receptors all stem from a human donor who donated a stem cell graft to a child with Fanconi anemia. CDR3s include the opening cysteine and the closing phenylalanine or tryptophan. The order of the fields is clone size, V gene, D gene, J gene, CDR3 DNA, CDR3 protein. D genes are given only for firm matches. Rows give clone size only sometimes, using once, few, many, or a class for an expanded clone.

clone_size: many
v_call: TRBV5-1
d_call: NA
j_call: TRBJ2-2
cdr3_nt: TGCGCCAGCAGGGTGGACCCCACCGGGGAGCTGTTTTTT
cdr3_aa: CASRVDPTGELFF

clone_size: many
v_call: TRBV5-1
d_call: NA
j_call: TRBJ1-4
cdr3_nt: TGCGCCAGCAGCTTGGGGCCAACTAATGAAAAACTGTTTTTT
cdr3_aa: CASSLGPTNEKLFF

clone_size: few
v_call: TRBV5-1
d_call: NA
j_call: TRBJ1-2
cdr3_nt: TGCGCCAGCAGCAGGGGTGGTGTCCGTCAGGACCTTAACTATGGCTACACCTTC
cdr3_aa: CASSRGGVRQDLNYGYTF

clone_size: many
v_call: TRBV2
d_call: NA
j_call: TRBJ2-1
cdr3_nt: TGTGCCAGCACCCTAGAACGAGGAGGCGGGCAGTTCTTC
cdr3_aa: CASTLERGGGQFF

clone_size: NA
v_call: TRBV6-2/TRBV6-3
d_call: NA
j_call: TRBJ2-3
cdr3_nt: TGTGCCAGCATATCAGTGTCGGACCAGGTAACGCAGTATTTT
cdr3_aa: CASISVSDQVTQYF

clone_size: many
v_call: TRBV20-1
d_call: TRBD2
j_call: TRBJ2-1
cdr3_nt: TGCAGCGCGCCACGAACTAGCGGGGGCAATGAGCAGTTCTTC
cdr3_aa: CSAPRTSGGNEQFF

clone_size: once
v_call: TRBV6-1
d_call: NA
j_call: TRBJ1-1
cdr3_nt: TGTGCCAGCAGTGAGAAGGACTCACTCCCGGCTTTCTTT
cdr3_aa: CASSEKDSLPAFF

clone_size: NA
v_call: TRBV20-1
d_call: NA
j_call: TRBJ2-1
cdr3_nt: TGCAGTGCTAGAGTAACAGGGCGCAATGAGCAGTTCTTC
cdr3_aa: CSARVTGRNEQFF

clone_size: few
v_call: TRBV12-3/TRBV12-4
d_call: NA
j_call: TRBJ2-1
cdr3_nt: TGTGCCAGCAGTTTAGCGTTAGGGCTAGCCTACAATGAGCAGTTCTTC
cdr3_aa: CASSLALGLAYNEQFF

clone_size: many
v_call: TRBV9
d_call: TRBD2
j_call: TRBJ2-2
cdr3_nt: TGTGCCAGCAGCGTTGAAGCGGGGGTGACCGGGGAGCTGTTTTTT
cdr3_aa: CASSVEAGVTGELFF

clone_size: many
v_call: TRBV7-9
d_call: NA
j_call: TRBJ2-2
cdr3_nt: TGTGCCAGCAGCGTGGTGTCCGGGGAGCTGTTTTTT
cdr3_aa: CASSVVSGELFF

clone_size: many
v_call: TRBV4-1
d_call: NA
j_call: TRBJ2-7
cdr3_nt: TGCGCCAGCAGCCTAGACCGGTACTCCTACGAGCAGTACTTC
cdr3_aa: CASSLDRYSYEQYF

clone_size: many
v_call: TRBV25-1
d_call: NA
j_call: TRBJ1-1
cdr3_nt: TGTGCCAGCAGTGATACTGGCACTGAAGCTTTCTTT
cdr3_aa: CASSDTGTEAFF

clone_size: NA
v_call: TRBV2
d_call: NA
j_call: TRBJ2-2
cdr3_nt: TGTGCCAGCAGTTACGATAGCCCCACCGGGGAGCTGTTTTTT
cdr3_aa: CASSYDSPTGELFF

clone_size: many
v_call: TRBV6-4
d_call: NA
j_call: TRBJ2-3
cdr3_nt: TGTGCCACCCGAGGAGGCCTAGGCACAGATACGCAGTATTTT
cdr3_aa: CATRGGLGTDTQYF

clone_size: few
v_call: TRBV3-1
d_call: NA
j_call: TRBJ1-2
cdr3_nt: TGTGCCAGCAGCCAGGCGGGGCATGGCTACACCTTC
cdr3_aa: CASSQAGHGYTF

clone_size: many
v_call: TRBV18
d_call: NA
j_call: TRBJ1-2
cdr3_nt: TGTGCCAGCTCACCAGGCGGGGACTATGGCTACACCTTC
cdr3_aa: CASSPGGDYGYTF

clone_size: NA
v_call: TRBV24-1
d_call: TRBD1
j_call: TRBJ1-2
cdr3_nt: TGTGCCACCAGTGATGCTCGGACAGGGGGCGGCTACACCTTC
cdr3_aa: CATSDARTGGGYTF

clone_size: NA
v_call: TRBV10-3
d_call: NA
j_call: TRBJ2-1
cdr3_nt: TGTGCCATCACCAGCACAGAGTACAATGAGCAGTTCTTC
cdr3_aa: CAITSTEYNEQFF

clone_size: NA
v_call: TRBV19
d_call: TRBD2
j_call: TRBJ2-1
cdr3_nt: TGTGCCTGCGGGAGGAAGGTGGGGATTGAGCAGTTCTTC
cdr3_aa: CACGRKVGIEQFF

clone_size: many
v_call: TRBV11-2
d_call: TRBD1
j_call: TRBJ2-4
cdr3_nt: TGTGCCAGCAGCCCCTCCCAGGGGGACATTCAGTACTTC
cdr3_aa: CASSPSQGDIQYF

clone_size: many
v_call: TRBV3-1
d_call: NA
j_call: TRBJ2-3
cdr3_nt: TGTGCCAGCAGCCAAGGACTAGTAGCAGATACGCAGTATTTT
cdr3_aa: CASSQGLVADTQYF

clone_size: few
v_call: TRBV6-5
d_call: NA
j_call: TRBJ1-2
cdr3_nt: TGTGCCACCTGGGACACTTTTGACTACACCTTC
cdr3_aa: CATWDTFDYTF

clone_size: NA
v_call: TRBV12-3/TRBV12-4
d_call: TRBD2
j_call: TRBJ2-5
cdr3_nt: TGTGCCAGCAGTTCCTCCGGGGGGTCACCGAAAGAGACCCAGTACTTC
cdr3_aa: CASSSSGGSPKETQYF

clone_size: NA
v_call: TRBV25-1
d_call: TRBD2
j_call: TRBJ2-5
cdr3_nt: TGTGCCAGCGTGGGACTAGCGGGGACCCAGTACTTC
cdr3_aa: CASVGLAGTQYF

clone_size: few
v_call: TRBV12-3/TRBV12-4
d_call: NA
j_call: TRBJ2-2
cdr3_nt: TGTGCCAGCAGTTTCAGAGTGGACGAGCGCGACACCGGGGAGCTGTTTTTT
cdr3_aa: CASSFRVDERDTGELFF

clone_size: NA
v_call: TRBV6-2/TRBV6-3
d_call: TRBD1
j_call: TRBJ1-5
cdr3_nt: TGTGCCAGCAGTCCCCCGGGACAGGGCAATCAGCCCCAGCATTTT
cdr3_aa: CASSPPGQGNQPQHF

clone_size: many
v_call: TRBV2
d_call: TRBD1
j_call: TRBJ2-5
cdr3_nt: TGTGCCAGCACGAGGGGGCCGACCTCGGAAGAGACCCAGTACTTC
cdr3_aa: CASTRGPTSEETQYF

clone_size: many
v_call: TRBV20-1
d_call: NA
j_call: TRBJ1-1
cdr3_nt: TGCAGTGCTAGCTACCCTGGGGCTGAAGCTTTCTTT
cdr3_aa: CSASYPGAEAFF

clone_size: few
v_call: TRBV6-5
d_call: TRBD1
j_call: TRBJ1-5
cdr3_nt: TGTGCCAGCAGTTACTCCCAGGGACAGGGTCAGCCCCAGCATTTT
cdr3_aa: CASSYSQGQGQPQHF

clone_size: NA
v_call: TRBV7-3
d_call: NA
j_call: TRBJ2-3
cdr3_nt: TGTGCCAGCAGCCCCCCTGGCGGGCGAGATACGCAGTATTTT
cdr3_aa: CASSPPGGRDTQYF

clone_size: many
v_call: TRBV19
d_call: NA
j_call: TRBJ1-5
cdr3_nt: TGTGCCAGTAGTCAGGGTGGAAGCAATCAGCCCCAGCATTTT
cdr3_aa: CASSQGGSNQPQHF

clone_size: NA
v_call: TRBV19
d_call: NA
j_call: TRBJ2-2
cdr3_nt: TGTGCCAGTAGTATAGCAGGGGATACCGGGGAGCTGTTTTTT
cdr3_aa: CASSIAGDTGELFF

clone_size: NA
v_call: TRBV2
d_call: TRBD1
j_call: TRBJ2-5
cdr3_nt: TGTGCCAGCCATAACTTCGGGACAGGGCTCGAGACCCAGTACTTC
cdr3_aa: CASHNFGTGLETQYF

clone_size: NA
v_call: TRBV6-5
d_call: NA
j_call: TRBJ1-2
cdr3_nt: TGTGCCAGCGCTACCGAGGCCAACAGAGGCTATGGCTACACCTTC
cdr3_aa: CASATEANRGYGYTF

clone_size: NA
v_call: TRBV5-6
d_call: NA
j_call: TRBJ2-2
cdr3_nt: TGTGCCAGCAGCCGATTTTTTGACGCCGGGGAGCTGTTTTTT
cdr3_aa: CASSRFFDAGELFF

clone_size: NA
v_call: TRBV11-2
d_call: NA
j_call: TRBJ2-2
cdr3_nt: TGTGCCAGCAGCTTAGTGTCCCAGAGCACGAACACCGGGGAGCTGTTTTTT
cdr3_aa: CASSLVSQSTNTGELFF

clone_size: few
v_call: TRBV4-3
d_call: NA
j_call: TRBJ2-2
cdr3_nt: TGCGCCAGCAGCCAACAACTCGAAGTGGACGCCGGGGAGCTGTTTTTT
cdr3_aa: CASSQQLEVDAGELFF

clone_size: many
v_call: TRBV2
d_call: NA
j_call: TRBJ2-7
cdr3_nt: TGTGCCAGCAATTACCCGGCCAACGGCTACGAGCAGTACTTC
cdr3_aa: CASNYPANGYEQYF

clone_size: many
v_call: TRBV7-2
d_call: NA
j_call: TRBJ2-6
cdr3_nt: TGTGCCAGCAGCTTAGAGGTCGCTGGGGCCAACGTCCTGACTTTC
cdr3_aa: CASSLEVAGANVLTF

clone_size: many
v_call: TRBV6-1
d_call: TRBD2
j_call: TRBJ2-5
cdr3_nt: TGTGCCAGCAGTCCCCCTCTTGGCGGGGGGCAAGAGACCCAGTACTTC
cdr3_aa: CASSPPLGGGQETQYF

clone_size: NA
v_call: TRBV12-3/TRBV12-4
d_call: TRBD1
j_call: TRBJ1-6
cdr3_nt: TGTGCCAGCAGACAGGGGTTCGGTTCACCCCTCCACTTT
cdr3_aa: CASRQGFGSPLHF